The rows below give T cell receptor beta chains drawn from one sample of a study of CD8+ T cells in alopecia areata. Repertoires were generated with immunoSEQ multiplex PCR, while TCRdb's copy carries only in-frame clones and drops some. Of some 110,000 clones listed, 55% to 65% were seen once; the top ten hold 2.8%. Sample: CD4+ T cells sorted from blood. The receptors originated from a human donor in good health. CDR3s include the opening cysteine and the closing phenylalanine or tryptophan. A D gene is named only where the DNA matches it firmly. Clone size is given for some rows only: seen once, a few or many times, or a class if the clone is expanded.

CDR3 DNA: TGCAGCGTTGAAGACACGGCGAGAGCTTTCTTT
CDR3 protein: CSVEDTARAFF
J gene: TRBJ1-1
V gene: TRBV29-1
clone size: -
D gene: -

CDR3 DNA: TGCGCCAGCGGCGCACTCCCGCGCTCATATACGCAGTATTTT
CDR3 protein: CASGALPRSYTQYF
J gene: TRBJ2-3
V gene: TRBV23-1
clone size: few
D gene: -

CDR3 DNA: TGTGCCTGGAGTGTAGGTCGAGCCAATGAGCAGTTCTTC
CDR3 protein: CAWSVGRANEQFF
J gene: TRBJ2-1
V gene: TRBV30
clone size: few
D gene: -

CDR3 DNA: TGCAGCGTTGACAGAGACTGGAACTATGGCTACACCTTC
CDR3 protein: CSVDRDWNYGYTF
J gene: TRBJ1-2
V gene: TRBV29-1
clone size: -
D gene: -

CDR3 DNA: TGCGCCAGCAGCTTGGGGGATAGGCATGGCTACACCTTC
CDR3 protein: CASSLGDRHGYTF
J gene: TRBJ1-2
V gene: TRBV5-1
clone size: -
D gene: -

CDR3 DNA: TGTGCCAGCGAGGCAGGGGGCTACCAAGAGACCCAGTACTTC
CDR3 protein: CASEAGGYQETQYF
J gene: TRBJ2-5
V gene: TRBV2
clone size: -
D gene: TRBD1

CDR3 DNA: TGTGCCAGCAGCTTATCGGGGGCAGGTTCCGAGACCCAGTACTTC
CDR3 protein: CASSLSGAGSETQYF
J gene: TRBJ2-5
V gene: TRBV7-2
clone size: -
D gene: -

CDR3 DNA: TGTGCCAGCAGCTTACGAAGCGGGGGCTACGAGCAGTACTTC
CDR3 protein: CASSLRSGGYEQYF
J gene: TRBJ2-7
V gene: TRBV7-2
clone size: -
D gene: TRBD2

CDR3 DNA: TGCAGCGTTGGCACCCGACGACTAATGAACACTGAAGCTTTCTTT
CDR3 protein: CSVGTRRLMNTEAFF
J gene: TRBJ1-1
V gene: TRBV29-1
clone size: -
D gene: -

CDR3 DNA: TGCGCCAGCAGCGTCCAGGGGACCGACTATGGCTACACCTTC
CDR3 protein: CASSVQGTDYGYTF
J gene: TRBJ1-2
V gene: TRBV5-1
clone size: -
D gene: -

CDR3 DNA: TGTGCCAGCAGCGTAACCTGGGGACACAACAAAGGGGAGACCCAGTACTTC
CDR3 protein: CASSVTWGHNKGETQYF
J gene: TRBJ2-5
V gene: TRBV9
clone size: -
D gene: -

CDR3 DNA: TGTGCCAGCACTCCCAGGTGGCTAGCGGGGGCCGGTGACACAGATACGCAGTATTTT
CDR3 protein: CASTPRWLAGAGDTDTQYF
J gene: TRBJ2-3
V gene: TRBV2
clone size: many
D gene: TRBD2

CDR3 DNA: TGTGCCAGCAGTATACAGCGCACTGAAGCTTTCTTT
CDR3 protein: CASSIQRTEAFF
J gene: TRBJ1-1
V gene: TRBV28
clone size: -
D gene: -

CDR3 DNA: TGTGCCAGCAGCCCCGGGACTAGCGGAGATACGCAGTATTTT
CDR3 protein: CASSPGTSGDTQYF
J gene: TRBJ2-3
V gene: TRBV7-9
clone size: -
D gene: TRBD2

CDR3 DNA: TGTGCCAGCAGCTTAGCGGGTCAGCCCCAGCATTTT
CDR3 protein: CASSLAGQPQHF
J gene: TRBJ1-5
V gene: TRBV7-8
clone size: -
D gene: -

CDR3 DNA: TGTGCCAGCAGCCCGGGGACCGGTGGAAACACCATATATTTT
CDR3 protein: CASSPGTGGNTIYF
J gene: TRBJ1-3
V gene: TRBV7-9
clone size: few
D gene: -

CDR3 DNA: TGTGCCACCAGCAGAGATACGCGGACCGCGATGGATGGCTACACCTTC
CDR3 protein: CATSRDTRTAMDGYTF
J gene: TRBJ1-2
V gene: TRBV15
clone size: -
D gene: -

CDR3 DNA: TGCAGCGTCCGAGGGACTAGCGGGGGGTCGGAGCAGTACTTC
CDR3 protein: CSVRGTSGGSEQYF
J gene: TRBJ2-7
V gene: TRBV29-1
clone size: -
D gene: TRBD2

CDR3 DNA: TGTGCCAGCAGTTTATTGGCAGGGGGCTCCTACGAGCAGTACTTC
CDR3 protein: CASSLLAGGSYEQYF
J gene: TRBJ2-7
V gene: TRBV27
clone size: few
D gene: TRBD1

CDR3 DNA: TGTGCCAGCAGCCCGAAGGGGGGAGCCTACAATGAGCAGTTCTTC
CDR3 protein: CASSPKGGAYNEQFF
J gene: TRBJ2-1
V gene: TRBV7-9
clone size: -
D gene: -

CDR3 DNA: TGTGCCAGCAGCGGGTTCGACGGTCGGAACACTGAAGCTTTCTTT
CDR3 protein: CASSGFDGRNTEAFF
J gene: TRBJ1-1
V gene: TRBV9
clone size: -
D gene: -

CDR3 DNA: TGTGCCAGCAGTTTCCTAGCGGGGGGGCCAGAGACCCAGTACTTC
CDR3 protein: CASSFLAGGPETQYF
J gene: TRBJ2-5
V gene: TRBV27
clone size: -
D gene: TRBD2

CDR3 DNA: TGTGCCAGCAGCTTGTTGTCCTTGGATACGCAGTATTTT
CDR3 protein: CASSLLSLDTQYF
J gene: TRBJ2-3
V gene: TRBV5-4
clone size: -
D gene: -

CDR3 DNA: TGTGCCAGCAGCTTAGGTGGCAGGGGACCCGGAAACACCATATATTTT
CDR3 protein: CASSLGGRGPGNTIYF
J gene: TRBJ1-3
V gene: TRBV5-4
clone size: once
D gene: -

CDR3 DNA: TGTGCCAGCAGCTTTGACAGGGTTTCAGATACGCAGTATTTT
CDR3 protein: CASSFDRVSDTQYF
J gene: TRBJ2-3
V gene: TRBV7-9
clone size: few
D gene: TRBD1

CDR3 DNA: TGCAGCGCGTTAGTCCAGGGGGCTTACACAGATACGCAGTATTTT
CDR3 protein: CSALVQGAYTDTQYF
J gene: TRBJ2-3
V gene: TRBV29-1
clone size: -
D gene: TRBD1

CDR3 DNA: TGCAGCGTTGAGCGGGGGGCCTACAATGAGCAGTTCTTC
CDR3 protein: CSVERGAYNEQFF
J gene: TRBJ2-1
V gene: TRBV29-1
clone size: -
D gene: TRBD2

CDR3 DNA: TGCAGCGCGTCGGGGGGGAGCAATCAGCCCCAGCATTTT
CDR3 protein: CSASGGSNQPQHF
J gene: TRBJ1-5
V gene: TRBV29-1
clone size: -
D gene: -

CDR3 DNA: TGTGCCAGCAGCTTAAGCAACCAGGCCAAAAACATTCAGTACTTC
CDR3 protein: CASSLSNQAKNIQYF
J gene: TRBJ2-4
V gene: TRBV7-9
clone size: -
D gene: -

CDR3 DNA: TGTGCCAGTAGTATAGCCTCCAGTCTCCAAGAGACCCAGTACTTC
CDR3 protein: CASSIASSLQETQYF
J gene: TRBJ2-5
V gene: TRBV19
clone size: -
D gene: -

CDR3 DNA: TGTGCCAGCAGTGCTAGCGGGGAGCCTTACAATGAGCAGTTCTTC
CDR3 protein: CASSASGEPYNEQFF
J gene: TRBJ2-1
V gene: TRBV6-4
clone size: -
D gene: TRBD2

CDR3 DNA: TGCAGCGTTGAAGTGAGTAGGCGGGAGCTGTTTTTT
CDR3 protein: CSVEVSRRELFF
J gene: TRBJ2-2
V gene: TRBV29-1
clone size: -
D gene: -

CDR3 DNA: TGTGCCACCAGCAGAATGGACAGGGGTCGGGAAAAACTGTTTTTT
CDR3 protein: CATSRMDRGREKLFF
J gene: TRBJ1-4
V gene: TRBV15
clone size: -
D gene: TRBD1

CDR3 DNA: TGTGCCGGGGGGGGTAATGAAAAACTGTTTTTT
CDR3 protein: CAGGGNEKLFF
J gene: TRBJ1-4
V gene: TRBV2
clone size: few
D gene: -

CDR3 DNA: TGTGCCAGCAGCTTAGCGTCCATCGGGGAGACCCAGTACTTC
CDR3 protein: CASSLASIGETQYF
J gene: TRBJ2-5
V gene: TRBV7-2
clone size: -
D gene: -

CDR3 DNA: TGTGCCAGTATTCCCGGGACAGGGAAGGTGGCTTTCTTT
CDR3 protein: CASIPGTGKVAFF
J gene: TRBJ1-1
V gene: TRBV2
clone size: -
D gene: TRBD1

CDR3 DNA: TGCAGCGTTGTAAGAGGGAACTATGGCTACACCTTC
CDR3 protein: CSVVRGNYGYTF
J gene: TRBJ1-2
V gene: TRBV29-1
clone size: -
D gene: -

CDR3 DNA: TGTGCCAGCAGCGTAGCCAGTAGTAGCAATCAGCCCCAGCATTTT
CDR3 protein: CASSVASSSNQPQHF
J gene: TRBJ1-5
V gene: TRBV9
clone size: once
D gene: -

CDR3 DNA: TGTGCCAGCAGTGAAGTAGTGGGACAGAACGGCTACACCTTC
CDR3 protein: CASSEVVGQNGYTF
J gene: TRBJ1-2
V gene: TRBV2
clone size: -
D gene: TRBD1

CDR3 DNA: TGTGCCAGCTCAGTTTCGGGGGACTCCTACAATGAGCAGTTCTTC
CDR3 protein: CASSVSGDSYNEQFF
J gene: TRBJ2-1
V gene: TRBV18
clone size: -
D gene: -

CDR3 DNA: TGTGCCAGCAGCAAAGGGCGGGGGAACACTGAAGCTTTCTTT
CDR3 protein: CASSKGRGNTEAFF
J gene: TRBJ1-1
V gene: TRBV7-2
clone size: -
D gene: -

CDR3 DNA: TGTGCCAGCAGCGCGTCCGGGACACCGAACACTGAAGCTTTCTTT
CDR3 protein: CASSASGTPNTEAFF
J gene: TRBJ1-1
V gene: TRBV9
clone size: few
D gene: -

CDR3 DNA: TGTGCCAGCAGACGACAGGGCGCGGCGGGGAACACTGAAGCTTTCTTT
CDR3 protein: CASRRQGAAGNTEAFF
J gene: TRBJ1-1
V gene: TRBV6-6
clone size: -
D gene: TRBD1

CDR3 DNA: TGTGCCAGCAGCAGTTCTACCGAACTTTCGCATTTT
CDR3 protein: CASSSSTELSHF
J gene: TRBJ1-5
V gene: TRBV7-9
clone size: -
D gene: -

CDR3 DNA: TGTGCCAGCAGCTCCACCGAACTAGCTCGGGAGCAGTACTTC
CDR3 protein: CASSSTELAREQYF
J gene: TRBJ2-7
V gene: TRBV28
clone size: -
D gene: -

CDR3 DNA: TGTGCCAGCAGTTACGGGGACGGGAACATTCAGTACTTC
CDR3 protein: CASSYGDGNIQYF
J gene: TRBJ2-4
V gene: TRBV6-6
clone size: -
D gene: -

CDR3 DNA: TGTGCCAGCAGTGCGGACCAACTCTCCTACGAGCAGTACTTC
CDR3 protein: CASSADQLSYEQYF
J gene: TRBJ2-7
V gene: TRBV2
clone size: -
D gene: -

CDR3 DNA: TGTGCCTGGAGTGTAAACAGGGCCTACGAGCAGTACTTC
CDR3 protein: CAWSVNRAYEQYF
J gene: TRBJ2-7
V gene: TRBV30
clone size: -
D gene: -

CDR3 DNA: TGCGCCAGCAGCCGAGACAGGGCCACCTACGAGCAGTACTTC
CDR3 protein: CASSRDRATYEQYF
J gene: TRBJ2-7
V gene: TRBV5-1
clone size: few
D gene: TRBD1

CDR3 DNA: TGTGCCTGGAGTGTACAGGAGACCCAGTACTTC
CDR3 protein: CAWSVQETQYF
J gene: TRBJ2-5
V gene: TRBV30
clone size: -
D gene: -

CDR3 DNA: TGTGCCAGCAGCCAGGGAGGGACAGGGCGCGACGAGCAGTACTTC
CDR3 protein: CASSQGGTGRDEQYF
J gene: TRBJ2-7
V gene: TRBV11-2
clone size: -
D gene: TRBD1

CDR3 DNA: TGCAGCGTTGAAGGACAGTTGGGGGATACGCAGTATTTT
CDR3 protein: CSVEGQLGDTQYF
J gene: TRBJ2-3
V gene: TRBV29-1
clone size: -
D gene: -

CDR3 DNA: TGTGCCAGCAGCCCTTCGGGGGGGAGGGAGAACAATGAGCAGTTCTTC
CDR3 protein: CASSPSGGRENNEQFF
J gene: TRBJ2-1
V gene: TRBV5-4
clone size: -
D gene: TRBD2

CDR3 DNA: TGTGCCAGCAGTTTATCGGGGCAGGGGTGGGAGACCCAGTACTTC
CDR3 protein: CASSLSGQGWETQYF
J gene: TRBJ2-5
V gene: TRBV27
clone size: -
D gene: -

CDR3 DNA: TGTGCCAGCAGCCCCCCTGCGGAAGAGACCCAGTACTTC
CDR3 protein: CASSPPAEETQYF
J gene: TRBJ2-5
V gene: TRBV7-9
clone size: -
D gene: -